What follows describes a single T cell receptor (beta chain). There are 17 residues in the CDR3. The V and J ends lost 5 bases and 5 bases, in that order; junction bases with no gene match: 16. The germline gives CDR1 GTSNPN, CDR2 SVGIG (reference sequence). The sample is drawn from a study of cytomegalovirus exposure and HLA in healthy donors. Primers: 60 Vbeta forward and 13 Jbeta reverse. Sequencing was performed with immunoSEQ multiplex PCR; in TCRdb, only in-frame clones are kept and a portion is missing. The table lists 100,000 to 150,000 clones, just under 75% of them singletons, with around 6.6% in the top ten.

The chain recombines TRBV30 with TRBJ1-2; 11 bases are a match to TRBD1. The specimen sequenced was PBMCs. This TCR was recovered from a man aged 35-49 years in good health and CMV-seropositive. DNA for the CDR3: TGTGCCTGGTCCCAGGACAGGGGGCGGGATCTTTGGTATGGCTACACCTTC. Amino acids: CAWSQDRGRDLWYGYTF.